This record concerns one T cell receptor beta chain sequence. The sample is drawn from a study of T cell responses to AZD1222 COVID-19 vaccine. The CDR3 consists of 16 residues. V shed 0 bases and J shed 0 bases, with 8 bases lying between them. Germline CDR1 KGHSH, CDR2 LQKENI. Assay: immunoSEQ multiplex PCR; the TCRdb copy retains only in-frame clones and omits some. This table has fewer than 30,000 clones, around 87% appearing once. This clonotype was obtained from an adult who received the AZD1222 COVID-19 vaccine. This chain connects TRBV18 to TRBJ2-2; the D is unclear. Specimen: peripheral blood, collected 28 days after the second AZD1222 dose. Written as DNA, the CDR3 is TGTGCCAGCTCACCACCCCGGGTAGCGAACACCGGGGAGCTGTTTTTT. It codes for CASSPPRVANTGELFF.